The clone carrying this T cell receptor beta chain came up once. The antigen is unknown. The sample belongs to a study of post-analysis software for immune sequencing data. Study-wide background: Relapsing-remitting, secondary progressive and progressive-relapsing multiple sclerosis were all included among the disease courses.

Carried by the TCR beta cDNA libraries were unique molecular identifiers. Some 500,000 cDNA molecules were obtained per 1 to 10 million input T cells. TCRdb reprocessed the PCR reads via MiXCR and lists one record per CDR3 protein. The table lists some 700,000 distinct CDR3 sequences, 59% of them singletons. Study-wide results and limits: Among 5 or 6 TRBV segments more frequent in patients than controls were TRBV5-6, TRBV5-1 and TRBV20-1. Strong co-clustering by F measure was seen for same-batch samples. Significantly lower normalized Chao1 diversity was seen in multiple sclerosis patients than in controls.

V was pared by 6 bases and J by 8 bases, with 9 bases of the junction left unmatched. The CDR3 consists of 14 residues. Germline V gene lookup returns CDR1 SNHLY and CDR2 FYNNEI. The chain carries TRBV2 and TRBJ1-4, with 7 bases matching TRBD1. The sample comprised blood. The sequence derives from a girl aged 2 to 9 with multiple sclerosis. For the CDR3, the DNA is TGTGCCAGCAGGGACAGGTCGAACTCGGAAAAACTGTTTTTT. Translation gives CASRDRSNSEKLFF.